The 25 T cell receptor beta chains listed next were all sequenced from one sample in a study of intratumoral heterogeneity in liver cancer. Data came from immunoSEQ multiplex PCR; TCRdb stores just in-frame clones and leaves some out. The data show approximately 20,000 clones, around two thirds seen once. The starting material was tumor-adjacent normal tissue, obtained before any cancer treatment. These receptors came from a woman aged 70 to 79 with hepatocellular carcinoma.

The rearrangement uses TRBV18 and TRBJ2-3; 8 bases are a match to TRBD1. J lost 5 bases, V lost 2 bases, and 6 bases had no gene match. CDR3 length: 15 residues. CDR1 KGHSH and CDR2 LQKENI come from the germline V gene. The CDR3 nucleotides read TGTGCCAGCTCACCAGGGCAGGGGGCTGGAGATACGCAGTATTTT. Residues: CASSPGQGAGDTQYF.

This chain joins TRBV5-1 and TRBJ1-3, with TRBD1 identical over 7 bases. The V segment lost 2 bases and the J segment 2 bases; nucleotides outside the gene matches: 4. The CDR3 consists of 15 residues. The germline CDR1 and CDR2 sequences are SGHRS and YFSETQ. The CDR3 region is CASSLTGVAGNTIYF. The CDR3 DNA is TGCGCCAGCAGCTTAACAGGGGTTGCTGGAAACACCATATATTTT.

The chain is built from TRBV20-1 and TRBJ2-3; D remains unclear. CDR3 size: 11 residues. The V and J ends lost 2 bases and 0 bases respectively, with 0 bases between them. CDR1 is DFQATT and CDR2 is SNEGSKA in the germline V gene (reference sequence). CDR3: CSARSTDTQYF. CDR3 DNA sequence: TGCAGTGCTAGAAGCACAGATACGCAGTATTTT.

This chain connects TRBV28 to TRBJ2-5; D remains unclear. Germline V gives CDR1 MDHEN, CDR2 SYDVKM. Trimming removed 5 bases from V and 5 bases from J, with 12 bases in between. The CDR3 is 13 residues long. The CDR3 is CASSPPHGETQYF. The CDR3 region has the DNA TGTGCCAGCAGTCCCCCCCATGGCGAGACCCAGTACTTC.

This chain joins TRBV6-6 and TRBJ1-2, with D hard to call. With 2 bases removed from V and 5 bases from J, the gap between germline ends came to 6 bases. Germline CDR1 MNHNY, CDR2 SVGAGI (reference sequence). The CDR3 contains 12 residues. This chain's CDR3 is CASSYGPYGYTF. The CDR3 region has the DNA TGTGCCAGCAGTTACGGACCTTATGGCTACACCTTC.

In DNA form, the CDR3 reads TGTGCCAGCAGCCCGGGACTAGCGGGATACTACAATGAGCAGTTCTTC. Translation: CASSPGLAGYYNEQFF. V and J are TRBV7-9 and TRBJ2-1; 13 positions match TRBD2. CDR3 length: 16 amino acids. The V and J ends lost 5 bases and 3 bases, in that order; junction bases with no gene match: 4. Germline CDR1 is SEHNR and CDR2 is FQNEAQ (reference sequence).

In its sample, this clone was seen a few times. CDR3 in DNA: TGCGCCAGCAGCTTTTGGACTAGCGGGGTAAACACCGGGGAGCTGTTTTTT. It codes for CASSFWTSGVNTGELFF. The chain uses TRBV5-1 and TRBJ2-2, with TRBD2 matching over 12 bases. J lost 2 bases, V lost 2 bases, and 4 bases had no gene match. CDR1 is SGHRS and CDR2 is YFSETQ in the germline V gene. This CDR3 has 17 amino acids.

This sequence joins TRBV9 and TRBJ1-1; the D is unclear. CDR1 and CDR2 (germline): SGDLS, YYNGEE. Trimming removed 4 bases from V and 1 base from J, with 5 bases in between. This CDR3 contains 12 residues. CDR3 nucleotides: TGTGCCAGCAGCCCGGGGAACACTGAAGCTTTCTTT. Translation: CASSPGNTEAFF.

The CDR3 is CANTPGLAPQETQYF. CDR3 in DNA: TGTGCCAACACCCCCGGACTAGCGCCTCAAGAGACCCAGTACTTC. This chain joins TRBV27 and TRBJ2-5; 9 nucleotides agree with TRBD2. Germline V CDR1 and CDR2: MNHEY, SMNVEV (reference sequence). With 10 bases clipped from V and 2 bases from J, the junction kept 11 bases outside the gene matches. The CDR3 consists of 15 residues.

V gene TRBV20-1 combines with J gene TRBJ1-6, with 7 positions matching TRBD1. The CDR3 is 13 amino acids. V gave up 3 bases and J gave up 7 bases; unmatched junction bases: 3. Germline V gives CDR1 DFQATT, CDR2 SNEGSKA (reference sequence). The CDR3: CSASHRGNSPLHF. Here the CDR3 DNA reads TGCAGTGCTAGTCACAGGGGAAATTCACCCCTCCACTTT.

The gene calls are TRBV5-1 and TRBJ1-2; 8 positions agree with TRBD1. Trimming at V came to 4 bases and at J to 6 bases, leaving 8 bases not matched to a gene. This CDR3 has 14 residues. Germline assignment: CDR1 SGHRS and CDR2 YFSETQ. The CDR3 DNA follows: TGCGCCAGCAGCCTGGACAGGGTTAATGATGGCTACACCTTC. This sequence encodes CASSLDRVNDGYTF. Full variable domain (outside the CDR3, taken from reference TRBV5-1 and TRBJ1-2): KAGVTQTPRYLIKTRGQQVTLSCSPISGHRSVSWYQQTPGQGLQFLFEYFSETQRNKGNFPGRFSGRQFSNSRSEMNVSTLELGDSALYLCASSLDRVNDGYTFGSGTRLTVV.

V is TRBV27 and J is TRBJ2-7, with D perhaps TRBD1 (5 bases). Trimming took 6 bases from V and 1 from J, leaving 13 bases between them. The CDR3 has 14 residues. In germline, CDR1 is MNHEY, CDR2 SMNVEV (reference sequence). The CDR3 coding sequence is TGTGCCAGCAGCCCCCACGACAGTTCCTACGAGCAGTACTTC. Protein: CASSPHDSSYEQYF.

Sample share makes this clone medium-sized (0.01 to 0.1%). The rearrangement joins TRBV18 to TRBJ2-7; D unresolved. Germline V gives CDR1 KGHSH, CDR2 LQKENI. Trimming stripped 1 base from V and 0 bases from J, with 4 bases between. This CDR3 contains 13 residues. The CDR3 reads CASSPRRSYEQYF. In DNA, the CDR3 is TGTGCCAGCTCACCACGTCGCTCCTACGAGCAGTACTTC.

This rearrangement joins TRBV30 to TRBJ1-1; tentative D call: TRBD1 (5 bases). Germline CDR1 and CDR2: GTSNPN and SVGIG (reference sequence). Trimming shortened V by 0 bases and J by 3 bases, and 8 bases separated the two germline ends. The CDR3 totals 13 residues. This chain's CDR3 is CAWSVGGDTEAFF. CDR3 in DNA: TGTGCCTGGAGTGTGGGGGGGGACACTGAAGCTTTCTTT.

This sequence joins TRBV28 and TRBJ1-5, with TRBD1 identical over 7 bases. The CDR3 is made up of 14 amino acids. V gave up 5 bases and J gave up 5 bases; unmatched junction bases: 6. Germline CDR1 MDHEN, CDR2 SYDVKM. The chain's CDR3 is CASSDGTDYQPQHF. The CDR3 bases are TGTGCCAGCAGTGATGGGACAGACTATCAGCCCCAGCATTTT.

J is TRBJ2-3 and V is TRBV5-1; 10 nucleotides match TRBD2. The CDR3 is made up of 14 amino acids. The ends lost 6 bases at V and 6 bases at J; junction bases unmatched: 7. Germline V gene data show CDR1 as SGHRS and CDR2 as YFSETQ. The CDR3 protein is CASKASGRWDTQYF. CDR3 bases: TGCGCCAGCAAGGCTAGCGGGAGATGGGATACGCAGTATTTT.

J is TRBJ1-3 and V is TRBV9; D is uncertain. V lost 3 bases, J lost 4 bases, and 11 bases lay in between. This CDR3 region has 14 residues. Germline loops: CDR1 SGDLS, CDR2 YYNGEE. The CDR3 is CASSAALGGNTIYF. CDR3 bases: TGTGCCAGCAGCGCCGCCTTGGGGGGAAACACCATATATTTT.

This clone was counted between two and nine times. V gene TRBV7-9 combines with J gene TRBJ1-2; no firm D call. Trimming pared 7 bases from V and 8 bases from J, leaving 14 bases between. CDR3 size: 12 residues. CDR1 and CDR2 (germline): SEHNR, FQNEAQ (reference sequence). The CDR3 DNA reads as TGTGCCAGCACCCAGACGGGCTACGGCTACACCTTC. Translating it yields CASTQTGYGYTF.

The chain has TRBV5-6 and TRBJ2-6; D gene ambiguous. Germline V gene data show CDR1 as SGHDT and CDR2 as YYEEEE. V was pared by 3 bases and J by 0 bases, with 10 bases between. The CDR3 extends over 16 amino acids. DNA of the CDR3: TGTGCCAGCAGCTCCCCCCAAAGCTCTGGGGCCAACGTCCTGACTTTC. It codes for CASSSPQSSGANVLTF.

This clone occurred a few times. This rearrangement joins TRBV29-1 to TRBJ2-7; D is possibly TRBD1 or TRBD2 (5 bases each). The CDR3 contains 11 residues. The germline V gene has CDR1 SQVTM and CDR2 ANQGSEA. V dropped 1 base and J dropped 5 bases, with 6 bases sitting between them. CDR3 sequence: CSVEGGNEQYF. In DNA, the CDR3 is TGCAGCGTTGAAGGGGGGAACGAGCAGTACTTC.

This clone is categorized as medium-sized. The chain combines TRBV4-1 with TRBJ1-2; a weak D match, TRBD1 (6 bases). CDR3 length: 15 amino acids. Trimming removed 2 bases from V and 4 bases from J, with 14 bases in between. Germline CDR1 and CDR2: MGHRA and YSYEKL. The CDR3 region has the DNA TGCGCCAGCAGCCAAATTGCAGGGGCTGGCTATGGCTACACCTTC. It encodes CASSQIAGAGYGYTF.

The genes are TRBV13 and TRBJ2-1; 10 positions match TRBD2. Germline loops: CDR1 PRHDT, CDR2 FYEKMQ (reference sequence). V was pared by 3 bases and J by 7 bases, with 6 bases of the junction left unmatched. This CDR3 region has 15 residues. The CDR3 here is CASSFSGRKGNEQFF. CDR3 DNA sequence: TGTGCCAGCAGCTTTAGCGGGAGGAAGGGTAATGAGCAGTTCTTC.

The rearrangement uses TRBV9 and TRBJ1-1; a weak D match, TRBD1 (5 bases). The CDR3 is 15 amino acids. The ends were cut back, 0 bases at V and 0 bases at J, with 9 bases in the middle. Germline assignment: CDR1 SGDLS and CDR2 YYNGEE. CDR3 sequence reads: CASSVVGGMNTEAFF. The CDR3 nucleotides are TGTGCCAGCAGCGTAGTCGGGGGGATGAACACTGAAGCTTTCTTT.

This rearrangement joins TRBV5-1 to TRBJ1-1; TRBD1 is a possible D gene (5 bases). The V and J ends lost 4 bases and 1 base respectively, with 14 bases between them. CDR1 and CDR2 (germline): SGHRS, YFSETQ. The CDR3 contains 15 residues. The CDR3 DNA follows: TGCGCCAGCAGCCCAAGGTCAGGGTCGAACACTGAAGCTTTCTTT. Residues: CASSPRSGSNTEAFF.

V gene TRBV6-1 combines with J gene TRBJ1-5; D is uncertain. The V and J ends lost 2 bases and 0 bases respectively, with 8 bases between them. This CDR3 is built from 15 residues. Germline-derived CDR1 and CDR2 are MNHNS and SASEGT. CDR3 coding DNA: TGTGCCAGCAGTGAAAGGGAGTATAGCAATCAGCCCCAGCATTTT. This encodes CASSEREYSNQPQHF.